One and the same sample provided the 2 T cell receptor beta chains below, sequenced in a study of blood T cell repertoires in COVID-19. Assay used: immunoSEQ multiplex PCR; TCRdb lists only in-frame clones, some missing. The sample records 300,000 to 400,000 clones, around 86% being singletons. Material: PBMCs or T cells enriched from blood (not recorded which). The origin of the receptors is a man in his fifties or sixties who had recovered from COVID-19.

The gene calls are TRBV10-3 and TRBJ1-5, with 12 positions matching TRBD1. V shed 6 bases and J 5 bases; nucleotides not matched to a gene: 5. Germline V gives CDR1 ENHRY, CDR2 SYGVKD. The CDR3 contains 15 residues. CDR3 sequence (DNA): TGTGCCATCAGACCGGGACAGGGGGCCGATCAGCCCCAGCATTTT. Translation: CAIRPGQGADQPQHF.

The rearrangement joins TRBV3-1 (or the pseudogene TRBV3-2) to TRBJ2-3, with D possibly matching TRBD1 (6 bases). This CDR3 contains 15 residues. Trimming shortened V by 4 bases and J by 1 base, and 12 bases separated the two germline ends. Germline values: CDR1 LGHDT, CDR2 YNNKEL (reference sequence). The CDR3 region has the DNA TGTGCCAGCAGCCCCAAGGGGGTCCGCACAGATACGCAGTATTTT. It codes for CASSPKGVRTDTQYF.